This T cell receptor beta chain was observed in a study of blood T cell repertoires in COVID-19. Repertoires were generated with immunoSEQ multiplex PCR, while TCRdb's copy carries only in-frame clones and drops some. Of about 340,000 clones detected, 70% to 90% appear once; the ten largest clones hold 4% to 5.5%. The CDR3 is 14 residues long. V lost 2 bases and J lost 3, with 11 bases in between. CDR1 is MNHEY and CDR2 is SVGEGT in the germline V gene. This clone was detected once. The TCR originated in a woman in her 40s with acute COVID-19. The sequencing input was PBMCs or T cells enriched from blood (not recorded which). The chain combines TRBV6-2 or TRBV6-3 with TRBJ2-7; D is perhaps TRBD1 (5 bases). The CDR3 loop is CASSYHTGHYEQYF. DNA of the CDR3: TGTGCCAGCAGTTACCACACAGGCCACTACGAGCAGTACTTC.